This T cell receptor beta chain is drawn from a study of T cell changes during pregnancy in multiple sclerosis. Sequencing used immunoSEQ multiplex PCR; TCRdb keeps in-frame clones, though not all of them. This table holds 35,000 to 45,000 clones, roughly 91% found once. Trimming left V 0 bases short and J 3 bases short, with 6 bases between. The germline CDR1 and CDR2 sequences are SQVTM and ANQGSEA. The CDR3 sequence is 12 residues long. This clonotype was sampled from a female donor with multiple sclerosis, enrolled in a pregnancy study. The genes are TRBV29-1 and TRBJ2-7, with D perhaps TRBD1 (5 bases). The sample consisted of CD8+ T cells from peripheral blood mononuclear cells, taken before pregnancy. The CDR3 here is CSVEDQGYEQYF. CDR3 DNA sequence: TGCAGCGTTGAAGATCAGGGCTACGAGCAGTACTTC.